The subject of this entry is one T cell receptor (beta chain). Germline CDR1 reads LGHNA; CDR2 reads YSLEER. V lost 0 bases and J 2 bases, leaving 11 bases between the germline ends. The CDR3 totals 15 residues. This entry belongs to a study of control samples from healthy donors and cancer patients. Repertoires were generated with immunoSEQ multiplex PCR, while TCRdb's copy carries only in-frame clones and drops some. The sample holds some 78,000 clones, 85% to 90% seen once. The gene calls are TRBV4-3 and TRBJ2-7; no definite D call. The receptor's source is a woman between 55 and 75 years old in good health. Sequencing was performed on blood. CDR3 bases: TGCGCCAGCAGCCAAGAATTTCCGGTCACCTACGAGCAGTACTTC. Protein: CASSQEFPVTYEQYF.